What follows are 21 T cell receptor beta chains derived from one specimen sequenced in a study of CD8+CD57+ T cells in acquired aplastic anemia. Genomic DNA constituted the template upon which TCR beta VDJ and CDR3 profiling was performed. One entry per CDR3 protein results from TCRdb running MiXCR on the reads. The sample includes 200,000 to 250,000 distinct CDR3 sequences, around 60% seen only once; the top ten take approximately 30%. The sequenced sample consisted of sorted CD4+, CD8+, or CD8+CD57+ T cells (not recorded which) from PBMCs. The receptors come from a human donor in good health.

This clonotype appeared many times. CDR3 region: CASSAGLATDTQYF. CDR3 nucleotide sequence: TGTGCCAGCAGCGCGGGACTAGCAACAGATACGCAGTATTTT. J is TRBJ2-3 and V is TRBV5-5; 9 nucleotides align to TRBD2. V gave up 4 bases and J gave up 3 bases; unmatched junction bases: 3. The CDR3 is made up of 14 amino acids. Germline V lookup: CDR1 SGHKS, CDR2 YYEKEE (reference sequence). The variable domain in full, with the rest retrieved from reference TRBV5-5 and TRBJ2-3, is DAGVTQSPTHLIKTRGQQVTLRCSPISGHKSVSWYQQVLGQGPQFIFQYYEKEERGRGNFPDRFSARQFPNYSSELNVNALLLGDSALYLCASSAGLATDTQYFGPGTRLTVL.

The genes are TRBV27 and TRBJ1-1; D is uncertain. Germline-derived CDR1 and CDR2 are MNHEY and SMNVEV (reference sequence). Between the trimmed V and J ends, which lost 2 bases and 0 bases, there was a span of 7 bases. This CDR3 has 14 amino acids. CDR3 sequence: CASSLSGLNTEAFF. The CDR3 bases are TGTGCCAGCAGTTTAAGTGGTTTGAACACTGAAGCTTTCTTT.

This clonotype was counted at least ten times. The chain couples TRBV9 to TRBJ1-1, with 7 bases lining up with TRBD1. Germline lookup yields CDR1 SGDLS and CDR2 YYNGEE. Trimming took 4 bases from V and 0 from J; bases not matched to a gene: 3. The CDR3 sequence is 14 residues long. The CDR3 region has the DNA TGTGCCAGCAGCCCAGGGGGATTGAACACTGAAGCTTTCTTT. Protein product: CASSPGGLNTEAFF.

Ten or more counts support this clonotype. The chain carries TRBV7-8 and TRBJ1-5; 7 nucleotides line up with TRBD1. The trim removed 4 bases at V and 6 bases at J, leaving 9 bases unmatched. The CDR3 length is 15 residues. Germline CDR1 and CDR2: SGHVS and FQNEAQ. The CDR3 bases are TGTGCCAGCAGCTCCGGGACAGCTTTCGGTCAGCCCCAGCATTTT. This codes for CASSSGTAFGQPQHF. The variable domain in full, with the rest retrieved from reference TRBV7-8 and TRBJ1-5, is GAGVSQSPRYKVAKRGQDVALRCDPISGHVSLFWYQQALGQGPEFLTYFQNEAQLDKSGLPSDRFFAERPEGSVSTLKIQRTQQEDSAVYLCASSSGTAFGQPQHFGDGTRLSIL.

V is TRBV25-1 and J is TRBJ1-2, with D possibly being TRBD1 (5 bases). CDR1 is MGHDK and CDR2 is SYGVNS in the germline V gene. The CDR3 consists of 15 residues. The germline V and J ends were trimmed by 8 bases and 4 bases, with 20 bases remaining between them. The CDR3 coding sequence is TGTGCCAGCCCTGTCCCAGGGAGGATGGGCTATGGCTACACCTTC. It is translated as CASPVPGRMGYGYTF.

The chain links TRBV9 to TRBJ2-7, with 11 bases lining up with TRBD2. The CDR3 is made up of 16 amino acids. Germline V gene data show CDR1 as SGDLS and CDR2 as YYNGEE. The V segment lost 3 bases and the J segment 3 bases; nucleotides outside the gene matches: 8. The CDR3, as DNA: TGTGCCAGCAGCGATAGCCCGACTAGCGGGGTCTACGAGCAGTACTTC. Amino acid sequence: CASSDSPTSGVYEQYF.

This clonotype was counted between two and nine times. A much larger clone differs from this one at a single base, so this may be a read error. The chain combines TRBV20-1 with TRBJ2-1; 11 bases agree with TRBD2. Germline CDR1 and CDR2: DFQATT and SNEGSKA (reference sequence). There are 19 residues in the CDR3. The chain's CDR3 is CSGRNPNPNSGRAYNEQFF. The DNA of the CDR3 is TGCAGTGGTAGAAATCCAAACCCTAATAGCGGGAGGGCGTACAATGAGCAGTTCTTC.

This clonotype was seen only once. The rearrangement joins TRBV24-1 to TRBJ2-3, with D hard to call. Between the trimmed V and J ends, which lost 3 bases and 3 bases, there was a span of 12 bases. Germline V gene lookup returns CDR1 KGHDR and CDR2 SFDVKD. This CDR3 is 15 amino acids long. CDR3 residues: CATSDPTWVTDTQYF. The CDR3 coding sequence is TGTGCCACCAGTGATCCCACCTGGGTAACAGATACGCAGTATTTT.

This clonotype was seen at least ten times. The chain carries TRBV9 and TRBJ1-2, with D possibly being TRBD1 (5 bases). V was cut by 8 bases and J by 2 bases, with 16 bases left in between. The CDR3 contains 14 residues. Per germline, CDR1 SGDLS and CDR2 YYNGEE. CDR3 region: CASRTPGGNYGYTF. The CDR3 coding sequence is TGTGCCAGTAGGACGCCCGGGGGGAACTATGGCTACACCTTC.

The chain is built from TRBV7-9 and TRBJ1-5; D gene unclear. The V gene's germline CDR1 is SEHNR and CDR2 FQNEAQ (reference sequence). The CDR3 is 15 residues long. V gave up 3 bases and J gave up 1 base, with 10 bases separating them. The CDR3 nucleotides are TGTGCCAGCAGCTTGGGTGGGCACAGCAATCAGCCCCAGCATTTT. This encodes CASSLGGHSNQPQHF.

The sample holds many counts of this clonotype. V gene TRBV13 combines with J gene TRBJ2-5; possibly TRBD2 for D (5 bases). The CDR3 runs 13 residues. V lost 5 bases and J 5 bases, leaving 12 bases between the germline ends. Per the germline V gene, CDR1 is PRHDT and CDR2 is FYEKMQ (reference sequence). CDR3 bases: TGTGCCAGCAGCGATCCACCGGGGGAGACCCAGTACTTC. It is translated as CASSDPPGETQYF.

This clonotype came up a few times. For the CDR3, the DNA is TGTGCCAGTAGCAAGGTGAGGGGCTCTGAAGCTTTCTTT. Translated, it gives CASSKVRGSEAFF. The chain is built from TRBV19 and TRBJ1-1; D is possibly TRBD1 (5 bases). V was trimmed by 6 bases and J by 6 bases, leaving 14 bases between them. CDR1 is LNHDA and CDR2 is SQIVND in the germline V gene (reference sequence). This CDR3 spans 13 amino acids.

To note about this clonotype: A read error may be the cause here, since a much bigger clone is one base away. The J gene is TRBJ2-7, the V gene TRBV27; no clear D gene. The CDR3 has 14 amino acids. The germline V gene has CDR1 MNHEY and CDR2 SMNVEV (reference sequence). The CDR3 is CASSLGMGSYDQYF. CDR3 nucleotide sequence: TGTGCCAGCAGTTTAGGGATGGGCTCCTACGATCAGTACTTC.

The sample holds one count of this clonotype. The chain combines TRBV2 with TRBJ1-4; maybe TRBD1 (5 bases). Trimming removed 6 bases from V and 7 bases from J, with 12 bases in between. From germline, CDR1 is SNHLY and CDR2 FYNNEI. This CDR3 contains 13 residues. The CDR3 protein is CASRGTAFEKLFF. In DNA, the CDR3 is TGTGCCAGCAGGGGGACGGCATTTGAAAAACTGTTTTTT.

This clonotype was found many times. The genes are TRBV7-9 and TRBJ2-1; D not resolved. The V gene lost 4 bases and the J gene lost 5 bases, with 6 bases spanning the gap. The CDR3 length is 12 residues. CDR1 SEHNR and CDR2 FQNEAQ come from the germline V gene (reference sequence). CDR3 nucleotide sequence: TGTGCCAGCAGCTCCTCGGACAATGAGCAGTTCTTC. Translating gives CASSSSDNEQFF.

This clonotype was found many times. The chain is built from TRBV7-6 and TRBJ2-7; D perhaps matches TRBD2 (5 bases). In germline, CDR1 is SGHVS, CDR2 FNYEAQ. With 2 bases removed from V and 3 bases from J, the gap between germline ends came to 8 bases. This CDR3 has 13 residues. The CDR3 region is CASSLMGSYEQYF. CDR3 nucleotides: TGTGCCAGCAGCTTAATGGGGAGCTACGAGCAGTACTTC.

V is TRBV13 and J is TRBJ2-1, with TRBD1 matching 8 bases. The CDR3 totals 15 residues. The germline gives CDR1 PRHDT, CDR2 FYEKMQ (reference sequence). V dropped 0 bases and J dropped 6; count of bases not matched to a gene: 4. The CDR3 here is CASSLGDRDINEQFF. DNA for the CDR3: TGTGCCAGCAGCTTAGGGGACAGGGATATCAATGAGCAGTTCTTC.

CDR3 loop: CASSLFDRSSYEQYF. The DNA of the CDR3 is TGTGCCAGCAGCTTGTTCGACAGATCATCCTACGAGCAGTACTTC. The chain has TRBV5-4 and TRBJ2-7, with D possibly matching TRBD1 (5 bases). Germline CDR1 is SGHNT and CDR2 is YYREEE (reference sequence). Trimming took 1 base from V and 1 from J, leaving 12 bases between them. This CDR3 comprises 15 residues.

The chain joins TRBV5-4 to TRBJ2-7; D tentatively reads TRBD1 or TRBD2 (6 bases each). The CDR3 has 14 residues. CDR1 and CDR2 from the germline V gene are SGHNT and YYREEE (reference sequence). V lost 6 bases to trimming and J lost 1 base, with 14 bases between them. CDR3 DNA sequence: TGTGCCAGCACCGAGGGGGGAACTTCCTACGAGCAGTACTTC. Translated, it gives CASTEGGTSYEQYF. The variable domain in full, completed from reference TRBV5-4 and TRBJ2-7, reads ETGVTQSPTHLIKTRGQQVTLRCSSQSGHNTVSWYQQALGQGPQFIFQYYREEENGRGNFPPRFSGLQFPNYSSELNVNALELDDSALYLCASTEGGTSYEQYFGPGTRLTVT.

This clonotype was seen at least ten times. The chain has TRBV9 and TRBJ1-2; D gene uncertain. From germline, CDR1 is SGDLS and CDR2 YYNGEE. CDR3 length equals 15 residues. The V end was cut by 0 bases, the J end by 1 base, with 10 bases between. The CDR3 loop is CASSVAVTGNYGYTF. The DNA of the CDR3 is TGTGCCAGCAGCGTAGCGGTTACCGGTAACTATGGCTACACCTTC.

With regard to this clonotype: One end of the junction is discordant with germline, which a read error may explain. This chain joins TRBV20-1 and TRBJ2-1; 9 bases map to TRBD2. Germline V gene sequence: CDR1 DFQATT, CDR2 SNEGSKA (reference sequence). The CDR3 has 14 residues. The CDR3, as DNA: TGCAGTGCTATCGGCGGGAGGGACTACAATGAACAGTTCTTC. Its protein is CSAIGGRDYNEQFF.